What follows are 30 T cell receptor beta chains derived from one specimen sequenced in a study of OX40 agonist ivuxolimab in advanced cancers. The library was produced with the immunoSEQ multiplex PCR assay. TCRdb retrieved this table from immuneACCESS and kept in-frame rearrangements only. Not all clones are present; in checked studies, unresolved V genes account for under half, and no reason is known for the remainder. This sample is represented by 20,000 to 25,000 clones; roughly 84% of them were singletons. The ten biggest clones cover about 24% of the sample. The input for sequencing was CD4+ or CD8+ T cells sorted from blood, taken in a trial of the OX40 agonist ivuxolimab. The source of these receptors is an adult with an advanced solid tumor such as melanoma, head and neck, liver or kidney cancer.

The chain uses TRBV28 and TRBJ2-1, with D perhaps matching TRBD2 (5 bases). The CDR3 spans 11 residues. V was pared by 5 bases and J by 12 bases, with 11 bases between. Germline V gene data show CDR1 as MDHEN and CDR2 as SYDVKM. The CDR3 region is CASSAGDGQFF. The CDR3 DNA follows: TGTGCCAGCAGTGCCGGGGATGGGCAGTTCTTC. Full variable domain (outside the CDR3, taken from reference TRBV28 and TRBJ2-1): DVKVTQSSRYLVKRTGEKVFLECVQDMDHENMFWYRQDPGLGLRLIYFSYDVKMKEKGDIPEGYSVSREKKERFSLILESASTNQTSMYLCASSAGDGQFFGPGTRLTVL.

This clone was seen once. The chain recombines TRBV6-5 with TRBJ1-2; D might be TRBD1 (6 bases). V was pared by 2 bases and J by 8 bases, with 15 bases between. Germline V gene sequence: CDR1 MNHEY, CDR2 SVGAGI. This CDR3 is built from 14 residues. The CDR3 reads CASSYGYTGQGYTF. The CDR3 DNA is TGTGCCAGCAGTTACGGCTATACAGGGCAAGGCTACACCTTC.

This clone was detected only once. The chain carries TRBV28 and TRBJ2-7, with TRBD1 matching over 9 bases. This CDR3 is built from 17 residues. J was trimmed by 5 bases and V by 3 bases; bases with no gene match: 14. Germline CDR1 and CDR2: MDHEN and SYDVKM. The CDR3 here is CASSFRGQGRILHEQYF. DNA for the CDR3: TGTGCCAGCAGTTTTAGGGGACAGGGTAGGATCCTCCACGAGCAGTACTTC.

The rearrangement uses TRBV27 and TRBJ2-3; 8 bases agree with TRBD2. J was trimmed by 2 bases and V by 5 bases; bases with no gene match: 6. In germline, CDR1 is MNHEY, CDR2 SMNVEV (reference sequence). The CDR3 has 15 amino acids. The chain's CDR3 is CASSPTGGNTDTQYF. DNA of the CDR3: TGTGCCAGCAGTCCGACGGGGGGGAACACAGATACGCAGTATTTT.

The chain links TRBV30 to TRBJ1-1; 8 nucleotides match TRBD1. CDR3 length: 13 amino acids. The trim removed 1 base at V and 4 bases at J, leaving 2 bases unmatched. The V gene's germline CDR1 is GTSNPN and CDR2 SVGIG (reference sequence). The CDR3 region is CAWSATGVTEAFF. In DNA form, the CDR3 reads TGTGCCTGGAGTGCGACAGGGGTCACTGAAGCTTTCTTT.

This clone was seen just once. Written as DNA, the CDR3 is TGTGCCAGCAGTTTACTGGGTCTCCCGGGGGTCGAGCAGTACTTC. It codes for CASSLLGLPGVEQYF. The rearrangement links TRBV28 to TRBJ2-7; D is perhaps TRBD2 (6 bases). V lost 2 bases, J lost 6 bases, and 17 bases lay in between. The CDR3 has 15 amino acids. Germline CDR1 and CDR2: MDHEN and SYDVKM.

The chain carries TRBV6-1 and TRBJ2-7; D tentatively reads TRBD1 or TRBD2 (5 bases each). The length of the CDR3 is 14 residues. The germline V and J ends were trimmed by 11 bases and 5 bases, with 22 bases remaining between them. CDR1 is MNHNS and CDR2 is SASEGT in the germline V gene. The CDR3 DNA reads TGTGCCGGGGTGAGGGGTGACTCTTCTGACGAGCAGTACTTC. Protein: CAGVRGDSSDEQYF.

This chain links TRBV18 with TRBJ2-3; a possible D gene is TRBD1 (6 bases). V gave up 8 bases and J gave up 2 bases, with 11 bases separating them. Germline lookup yields CDR1 KGHSH and CDR2 LQKENI. The CDR3 length is 13 residues. This chain's CDR3 is CASAGALTDTQYF. CDR3 in DNA: TGTGCCAGCGCAGGGGCGCTCACAGATACGCAGTATTTT.

The chain combines TRBV5-1 with TRBJ2-7, with TRBD1 identical over 7 bases. V was pared by 0 bases and J by 5 bases, with 5 bases of the junction left unmatched. This CDR3 is 14 amino acids long. The germline V gene encodes CDR1 SGHRS and CDR2 YFSETQ. In DNA form, the CDR3 reads TGCGCCAGCAGCTTGGAAACAACAGGGGACGAGCAGTACTTC. Amino acids: CASSLETTGDEQYF. Combining the CDR3 with reference TRBV5-1 and TRBJ2-7 gives the whole variable domain KAGVTQTPRYLIKTRGQQVTLSCSPISGHRSVSWYQQTPGQGLQFLFEYFSETQRNKGNFPGRFSGRQFSNSRSEMNVSTLELGDSALYLCASSLETTGDEQYFGPGTRLTVT.

V is TRBV29-1 and J is TRBJ2-1; 14 nucleotides line up with TRBD2. Germline V gives CDR1 SQVTM, CDR2 ANQGSEA. This CDR3 contains 17 residues. The junction had 11 bases not matched to a gene; V was cut back by 4 bases and J by 6 bases. CDR3 sequence reads: CSVGGGTSGRGVNEQFF. CDR3 DNA: TGCAGCGTTGGGGGAGGGACTAGCGGGAGAGGGGTCAATGAGCAGTTCTTC.

CDR3 region: CASSPTGGKYGYTF. The CDR3 DNA is TGTGCCAGCAGTCCCACAGGGGGCAAGTATGGCTACACCTTC. This chain uses TRBV28 with TRBJ1-2; 9 nucleotides agree with TRBD1. The CDR3 covers 14 residues. V lost 5 bases to trimming and J lost 5 bases; unmatched junction nucleotides: 6. Germline CDR1 is MDHEN and CDR2 is SYDVKM.

The chain has TRBV6-5 and TRBJ2-7, with 7 positions matching TRBD1. This CDR3 is built from 15 residues. V gave up 6 bases and J gave up 4 bases; unmatched junction bases: 12. Germline CDR1 MNHEY, CDR2 SVGAGI. CDR3 residues: CASRPRTGPEYEQYF. The CDR3, as DNA: TGTGCCAGCAGACCTCGGACAGGTCCGGAGTACGAGCAGTACTTC.

This chain links TRBV5-1 with TRBJ2-1; TRBD2 agrees at 7 bases. From germline, CDR1 is SGHRS and CDR2 YFSETQ. CDR3 length: 16 amino acids. V shed 3 bases, J shed 2 bases, and the junction held 8 bases outside the gene matches. The CDR3 here is CASSSASGTTYNEQFF. CDR3 bases: TGCGCCAGCAGCTCAGCTAGCGGAACCACCTACAATGAGCAGTTCTTC. The complete variable domain, with remaining parts taken from reference TRBV5-1 and TRBJ2-1, reads KAGVTQTPRYLIKTRGQQVTLSCSPISGHRSVSWYQQTPGQGLQFLFEYFSETQRNKGNFPGRFSGRQFSNSRSEMNVSTLELGDSALYLCASSSASGTTYNEQFFGPGTRLTVL.

This chain connects TRBV12-5 to TRBJ2-7; D is uncertain. Per germline, CDR1 LGHNT and CDR2 FRNRAP. This CDR3 is 11 amino acids long. V dropped 2 bases and J dropped 5 bases, with 4 bases sitting between them. CDR3 bases: TGTGCTAGTGGTTTGACGCACGAGCAGTACTTC. Translating it yields CASGLTHEQYF.

The rearrangement uses TRBV5-5 and TRBJ2-7, with TRBD2 identical over 7 bases. Germline V CDR1 and CDR2: SGHKS, YYEKEE (reference sequence). V lost 1 base to trimming and J lost 3 bases; unmatched junction nucleotides: 7. This CDR3 has 15 residues. CDR3 in amino acids: CASSLTPGGSYEQYF. The CDR3 DNA reads TGTGCCAGCAGCTTGACCCCCGGCGGGAGCTACGAGCAGTACTTC.

The chain is built from TRBV6-6 and TRBJ1-3; no reliable D call. The CDR3 spans 12 residues. CDR1 is MNHNY and CDR2 is SVGAGI in the germline V gene (reference sequence). The V and J ends lost 5 bases and 0 bases respectively, with 2 bases between them. CDR3 nucleotide sequence: TGTGCCAGCAGTATCTCTGGAAACACCATATATTTT. Its protein product is CASSISGNTIYF.

V is TRBV9 and J is TRBJ2-7; D ambiguous. The CDR3 sequence is 16 residues long. The V end lost 0 bases, the J end lost 2 bases, and 15 bases lay between the germline ends. Germline V CDR1 and CDR2: SGDLS, YYNGEE. The CDR3 loop reads CASSVGYKRTPYEQYF. The CDR3 nucleotides are TGTGCCAGCAGCGTAGGATATAAGCGAACCCCCTACGAGCAGTACTTC.

The table lists this clone with a few counts. V usage is TRBV11-2 and J usage is TRBJ2-6; D is possibly TRBD2 (6 bases). The CDR3 has 18 residues. Trimming stripped 1 base from V and 0 bases from J, with 13 bases between. From germline, CDR1 is SGHAT and CDR2 FQNNGV. CDR3 loop: CASSLADNGGSGANVLTF. The CDR3 coding sequence is TGTGCCAGCAGCTTAGCTGACAACGGGGGCTCTGGGGCCAACGTCCTGACTTTC.

V gene TRBV5-1 combines with J gene TRBJ2-7, with 11 positions matching TRBD2. J lost 5 bases, V lost 4 bases, and 8 bases had no gene match. The CDR3 has 15 residues. CDR1 is SGHRS, CDR2 YFSETQ, per germline. CDR3 DNA: TGCGCCAGCAGCCTAATACTAGCGGGAGCCGACGAGCAGTACTTC. Its translation: CASSLILAGADEQYF.

This clone qualifies as medium-sized. The gene calls are TRBV7-3 and TRBJ1-3; the D gene is possibly TRBD1 (6 bases). The germline V gene encodes CDR1 SGHTA and CDR2 FQGTGA. This CDR3 comprises 15 residues. V lost 3 bases to trimming and J lost 3 bases, with 12 bases between them. The CDR3 coding sequence is TGTGCCAGCAGCTTGAACGGGGGCTTTGGAAACACCATATATTTT. As protein: CASSLNGGFGNTIYF.

Here the CDR3 DNA reads TGCGCCAGCAGCGTAGCGGGTAATACCTACGAGCAGTACTTC. It encodes CASSVAGNTYEQYF. V and J are TRBV5-1 and TRBJ2-5, with 7 nucleotides matching TRBD2. The DNA end is more similar to TRBJ2-7, so the J call may be wrong. CDR1 and CDR2 from the germline V gene are SGHRS and YFSETQ. CDR3 length: 14 residues.

The chain carries TRBV11-1 and TRBJ1-5; TRBD1 matches 10 bases. CDR1 and CDR2 (germline): SGHAT, FQDESV (reference sequence). Trimming removed 4 bases from V and 3 bases from J; junction bases left unmatched: 3. The CDR3 covers 15 residues. This CDR3 reads CASSWDRGDNQPQHF. DNA for the CDR3: TGTGCCAGCAGCTGGGACAGGGGAGACAATCAGCCCCAGCATTTT.

The rearrangement uses TRBV7-9 and TRBJ2-1; D is ambiguous. This CDR3 contains 13 residues. Germline V gives CDR1 SEHNR, CDR2 FQNEAQ (reference sequence). Trimming shortened V by 2 bases and J by 9 bases, and 11 bases separated the two germline ends. CDR3 sequence reads: CASSLTSPGEQFF. The DNA for the CDR3 is TGTGCCAGCAGCTTAACCAGCCCCGGTGAGCAGTTCTTC. Looking up the rest from reference TRBV7-9 and TRBJ2-1 gives the full variable domain: DTGVSQNPRHKITKRGQNVTFRCDPISEHNRLYWYRQTLGQGPEFLTYFQNEAQLEKSRLLSDRFSAERPKGSFSTLEIQRTEQGDSAMYLCASSLTSPGEQFFGPGTRLTVL.

The chain employs TRBV28 and TRBJ2-1; no reliable D call. CDR1 MDHEN and CDR2 SYDVKM come from the germline V gene. The CDR3 totals 15 residues. V shed 2 bases and J shed 0 bases, with 8 bases lying between them. CDR3 loop: CASSLEGNSYNEQFF. The CDR3 DNA is TGTGCCAGCAGTTTAGAAGGGAACTCCTACAATGAGCAGTTCTTC.

The J gene is TRBJ2-7, the V gene TRBV7-8; D assignment may be TRBD1 or TRBD2 (5 bases each). Deletions cut 6 bases from V and 3 bases from J, with 21 bases between. This CDR3 spans 16 amino acids. Germline V lookup: CDR1 SGHVS, CDR2 FQNEAQ. The CDR3 loop is CASRPVRDGSLYEQYF. CDR3 in DNA: TGTGCCAGCAGGCCGGTTAGGGACGGAAGCCTCTACGAGCAGTACTTC.

The V gene is TRBV13, the J gene TRBJ1-2, with D possibly being TRBD1 (5 bases). V dropped 3 bases and J dropped 4 bases, with 9 bases sitting between them. This CDR3 has 13 amino acids. CDR1 PRHDT and CDR2 FYEKMQ come from the germline V gene (reference sequence). DNA for the CDR3: TGTGCCAGCAGCTTGGCAGGGTCCTATGGCTACACCTTC. Its protein is CASSLAGSYGYTF.

This clone was counted only a few times. The genes are TRBV6-4 and TRBJ2-3; D is tentatively TRBD1 or TRBD2 (6 bases each). This CDR3 has 14 amino acids. CDR1 MRHNA and CDR2 SNTAGT come from the germline V gene. Between the trimmed V and J ends, which lost 7 bases and 2 bases, there was a span of 13 bases. The CDR3 protein is CASTPGDNTDTQYF. In nucleotides, the CDR3 is TGTGCCAGCACTCCGGGGGACAACACAGATACGCAGTATTTT.

This clone was recorded once. The chain combines TRBV9 with TRBJ2-1, with 10 bases lining up with TRBD2. V gave up 3 bases and J gave up 0 bases; unmatched junction bases: 3. Per the germline V gene, CDR1 is SGDLS and CDR2 is YYNGEE. CDR3 size: 16 residues. CDR3 protein: CASSGASGSSYNEQFF. In nucleotides, the CDR3 is TGTGCCAGCAGCGGGGCTAGCGGGAGCTCCTACAATGAGCAGTTCTTC.

This chain uses TRBV4-1 with TRBJ2-7; D remains unclear. CDR1 MGHRA and CDR2 YSYEKL come from the germline V gene. This CDR3 contains 15 residues. Trimming took 0 bases from V and 5 from J, leaving 14 bases between them. CDR3 in amino acids: CASSQDRVSRNEQYF. The CDR3 DNA follows: TGCGCCAGCAGCCAAGACAGAGTTTCTCGGAACGAGCAGTACTTC.

The V call is TRBV18, the J call TRBJ1-2; 8 nucleotides line up with TRBD1. The length of the CDR3 is 16 residues. The V and J ends lost 6 bases and 0 bases, in that order; junction bases with no gene match: 9. Germline CDR1 KGHSH, CDR2 LQKENI. CDR3 protein: CASSPGQGLPNYGYTF. The CDR3, as DNA: TGTGCCAGCTCCCCCGGACAGGGACTACCTAACTATGGCTACACCTTC.